This T cell receptor beta chain was recorded in a study of radiation and T cells in renal cell carcinoma. TCRdb's copy holds only in-frame clones and misses some; the assay was immunoSEQ multiplex PCR. The repertoire holds some 130,000 clones, with approximately 78% as singletons. The germline V gene has CDR1 KGHSH and CDR2 LQKENI. The V and J ends lost 6 bases and 1 base, in that order; junction bases with no gene match: 2. The CDR3 has 13 residues. Study-level points and caveats: Pretreatment tumor biopsies were lacking, so baseline clonotypes are unknown. Top tumor clonotypes rose in blood 2 weeks post-radiation, then contracted.

Time point denoted: blood 2 weeks post-SBRT. Documented treatment: 15 Gy SBRT to primary tumor, nephrectomy 4 weeks later. Points on this clone: Its specificity is not known.

The chain combines TRBV18 with TRBJ1-2; 7 bases map to TRBD1. This specimen was blood, taken from a patient whose treatment included radiotherapy and nephrectomy. The sequence derives from a woman aged 60-70 years with renal cell carcinoma. The CDR3 region has the DNA TGTGCCAGCTCGCGGGACAGTAACTATGGCTACACCTTC. This translates into CASSRDSNYGYTF.